These 2 T cell receptor beta chains were sequenced from one sample in a study of blood T cell repertoires in COVID-19 (dated by TCRdb to about 2020). The library was prepared using the immunoSEQ multiplex PCR assay. In its TCRdb copy, this immuneACCESS table keeps in-frame sequences only and misses some clones. Where compared with another copy, unresolved V genes explain less than half of these, and the others have no known cause. The sample table holds hundreds of thousands of clones, of which 90% were seen once. The biggest ten clones account for 3.5% to 4.5% of the sample. Input material: PBMCs or T cells enriched from blood (not recorded which). Receptors originate from a young woman with acute COVID-19.

This clone was found a few times. The rearrangement links TRBV6-5 to TRBJ1-2, with 10 bases that match TRBD1. Germline CDR1 reads MNHEY; CDR2 reads SVGAGI. The CDR3 is 13 amino acids. The junction had 4 bases not matched to a gene; V was cut back by 6 bases and J by 6 bases. CDR3 region: CASSPGTGDGYTF. The CDR3 DNA reads TGTGCCAGCAGCCCCGGGACAGGGGATGGCTACACCTTC.

The chain recombines TRBV9 with TRBJ1-2; a weak D match, TRBD1 (6 bases). From germline, CDR1 is SGDLS and CDR2 YYNGEE. The CDR3 loop spans 13 amino acids. V lost 3 bases, J lost 4 bases, and 10 bases lay in between. Here the CDR3 DNA reads TGTGCCAGCAGCGCCACAGGGTTCTATGGCTACACCTTC. Translating it yields CASSATGFYGYTF.